A single sample gave rise to the 10 T cell receptor beta chains below, sequenced in a study of vaccination and CD4 T cells after COVID-19. Documented treatment: roughly ten-day PBMC culture with coronavirus spike peptide pools or control peptides (ViraFEST assay). No antigen has been assigned to these receptors. Sequenced with the Oncomine TCR Beta short-read assay was DNA taken from cultured CD4+ T cells. TCRdb ran MiXCR on the PCR reads and lists one entry per CDR3 protein. The sample carries around 16,000 distinct CDR3 sequences, less than 65% recorded once. The sample consisted of cultured CD4+ T cells from blood, taken after SARS-CoV-2 vaccination. The receptors stem from a human donor with COVID-19.

This chain links TRBV12-3 or TRBV12-4 with TRBJ1-5; tentative D call: TRBD1 (6 bases). CDR3 size: 14 residues. Trimming took off 6 bases at V and 3 bases at J, with 12 bases between the two ends. The CDR3: CASRSAGANQPQHF. Written as DNA, the CDR3 is TGTGCCAGCAGGTCAGCGGGGGCCAATCAGCCCCAGCATTTT.

The chain carries TRBV21-1 and TRBJ2-7; the table gives TRBD1 as D, unverified against the DNA. TRBV21-1 is a recognized pseudogene. This CDR3 contains 15 residues. CDR3 sequence (DNA): TGTGCCAGCAGCAAAAGGCAGGGCTCTACCTACGAGCAGTACTTC. Its protein product is CASSKRQGSTYEQYF.

V and J are TRBV6-1 and TRBJ1-3, with D perhaps matching TRBD1 (5 bases). Germline values: CDR1 MNHNS, CDR2 SASEGT. V was trimmed by 6 bases and J by 0 bases, leaving 12 bases between them. This CDR3 comprises 15 residues. The chain's CDR3 is CASSPTASSGNTIYF. Here the CDR3 DNA reads TGTGCCAGCAGCCCGACAGCGAGCTCTGGAAACACCATATATTTT.

V usage is TRBV5-1 and J usage is TRBJ1-6; D not certain. Between the trimmed V and J ends, which lost 2 bases and 6 bases, there was a span of 12 bases. CDR1 and CDR2 (germline): SGHRS, YFSETQ. The CDR3 extends over 15 amino acids. DNA for the CDR3: TGCGCCAGCAGCTTTGGTGTCGCGACTAATTCACCCCTCCACTTT. It is translated as CASSFGVATNSPLHF.

This clonotype came up once. V gene TRBV20-1 combines with J gene TRBJ1-2, with TRBD1 matching over 10 bases. This CDR3 region has 13 residues. V lost 2 bases to trimming and J lost 8 bases; unmatched junction nucleotides: 5. The germline CDR1 and CDR2 sequences are DFQATT and SNEGSKA (reference sequence). The CDR3 loop is CSARNGQGGGYTF. The CDR3 coding sequence is TGCAGTGCTAGAAACGGACAGGGGGGAGGCTACACCTTC.

The chain uses TRBV2 and TRBJ1-6; D is possibly TRBD1 (5 bases). With 3 bases removed from V and 7 bases from J, the gap between germline ends came to 10 bases. Germline-derived CDR1 and CDR2 are SNHLY and FYNNEI. CDR3 length: 14 residues. The CDR3 DNA sequence: TGTGCCAGCAGTGACACGGGACGGAATTCACCCCTCCACTTT. As protein: CASSDTGRNSPLHF.

The chain recombines TRBV4-1 with TRBJ2-5, with a weak D call TRBD2 (6 bases). Trimming cost V 3 bases and J 2 bases, with 10 bases left between them. The CDR3 runs 14 residues. CDR1 and CDR2 from the germline V gene are MGHRA and YSYEKL. DNA of the CDR3: TGCGCCAGCAGCCAGCCGGGACTTCAAGAGACCCAGTACTTC. Protein sequence: CASSQPGLQETQYF.

This sequence joins TRBV19 and TRBJ1-2; 9 bases fit TRBD1. The germline gives CDR1 LNHDA, CDR2 SQIVND (reference sequence). The ends lost 5 bases at V and 1 base at J; junction bases unmatched: 11. CDR3 length: 17 amino acids. In DNA, the CDR3 is TGTGCCAGTAGTGTAATCCCCGGGACAGGGAGTAACTATGGCTACACCTTC. It translates to CASSVIPGTGSNYGYTF. The variable domain in full, completed from reference TRBV19 and TRBJ1-2, reads DGGITQSPKYLFRKEGQNVTLSCEQNLNHDAMYWYRQDPGQGLRLIYYSQIVNDFQKGDIAEGYSVSREKKESFPLTVTSAQKNPTAFYLCASSVIPGTGSNYGYTFGSGTRLTVV.

The chain employs TRBV10-2 and TRBJ1-2, with a tentative D call TRBD1 (6 bases). V lost 7 bases and J 4 bases, leaving 10 bases between the germline ends. The CDR3 is 12 amino acids. Germline-derived CDR1 and CDR2 are WSHSY and SAAADI. The chain's CDR3 is CASMKDSYGYTF. The CDR3 DNA reads as TGCGCCAGCATGAAGGACAGCTATGGCTACACCTTC.

The chain has TRBV10-1 and TRBJ1-3; D is possibly TRBD1 (6 bases). Germline loops: CDR1 WNHNN, CDR2 SYGVQD (reference sequence). This CDR3 has 15 amino acids. Between the trimmed V and J ends, which lost 3 bases and 1 base, there was a span of 10 bases. CDR3 residues: CASSDSQGSGNTIYF. The CDR3 nucleotides read TGCGCCAGCAGTGATTCACAGGGATCTGGAAACACCATATATTTT.